This T cell receptor (beta chain) was identified in a study of cytomegalovirus exposure and HLA in healthy donors (TCRdb year 2017). Regarding the research as a whole: An earlier analysis of under 600 of the donors reported roughly 270 Gb of sequence data and 117 million unique TCR beta sequences from approximately 180 million T cells. Approximately 310 gigabases of sequencing data and approximately 80 million unique TCR sequences were included in an early release covering about 700 HLA-typed donors. Of the 300 to 500 genotyped donors, 80% to 90% were placed in the genetic ancestry cluster associated with self-reported Caucasian donors. The study aimed to test whether signatures of past pathogen exposure could be identified by cataloging public T cell receptors. Using immunosequencing, the study profiled T cell repertoires from 666 subjects and related those repertoires to cytomegalovirus serostatus. A separate validation cohort of 100 to 150 different subjects was used in addition to the roughly 670-subject first cohort. The study combined high-throughput TCR immunosequencing, statistical association of individual TCRs with disease status, and machine learning to predict cytomegalovirus infection status. A later analysis re-analyzed previously published TCR beta repertoires from 666 donors and added high-resolution HLA genotyping to study TCR occurrence patterns. Rather than using new phenotypic data, the later analysis identified candidate immune exposures from TCR beta sequences and from how often those sequences occurred across donors. To decide whether each TCR beta V gene segment behaved as functional or pseudogenic, an earlier analysis of some 600 of the donors relied on high-throughput TCR beta sequencing. Alongside the repertoire data, information on donor age, sex, ethnicity and CMV serostatus was compiled. Genome-wide SNP genotypes for about 60% of the roughly 670 donors were used in a later genetic analysis, which treated that subset as a discovery cohort. All discovery cohort repertoires had been generated on a single sequencing platform. Class I and class II HLA loci were covered by the typing at four-digit resolution. The number of donors typed differed by locus, with roughly 629-640 for A, B, C, DRB1 and DQB1, 522 for DQA1, 600 to 610 for DPA1, and some 450 for DPB1. Four to six DR-DQ haplotypes were handled as single units for association and clustering, since linkage in the cohort was strong. Across 300 to 500 genotyped donors of the cohort, an average of approximately 240,000 unique TCR beta nucleotide sequences per donor were sequenced, and 15% to 20% of those sequences were non-productive.

Worth noting for this clone: Which antigen it targets is not known. There are no base qualities to consult, and no much larger clone falls within one base.

In total, more than 500 healthy bone marrow donors made up the cohort. At the time of sampling, every cohort member was nominally healthy, though immune exposures that went unrecorded were likely present. The donor was CMV seropositive and belonged to the group of 250 to 350 seropositive cohort members. A peripheral blood sample was provided by each donor, and peripheral blood mononuclear cells were used for TCR beta sequencing. The Qiagen DNeasy Blood Extraction Kit was used to extract genomic DNA from the blood cell samples. Library preparation was by the immunoSEQ multiplex PCR assay. For the multiplex PCR, a mixture combining 60 forward primers for TCR Vbeta segments and 13 reverse primers for TCR Jbeta segments was used. Amplification of the CDR3 region of rearranged TCR beta genes was performed with a multiplex PCR assay on genomic DNA. On the Illumina HiSeq System, the amplified TCR beta libraries were sequenced as 87-base-pair reads. In the paper's pipeline: A later analysis counted around 72 million unique TCR beta chains across the 640 or so repertoires, and about 10 million of these chains were shared by at least two donors. Raw reads were error-corrected and collapsed into unique sequences with a nearest-neighbor algorithm that merged closely related sequences to remove PCR and sequencing errors. Alignment of CDR3 sequences to IMGT reference sequences was used to assign V, D and J gene segments. For a sequence to be retained, at least a six-nucleotide match to both a V gene segment and a J gene segment was required. Rearrangements were called productive when the CDR3 lacked stop codons and stayed in frame with V and J; all others were non-productive. CDR3 was defined by IMGT convention, running from the second conserved V-encoded cysteine to the conserved J-encoded phenylalanine. In an earlier analysis of some 550 of the donors, sequences lacking an unambiguous match to a single V gene segment were excluded. An earlier analysis of almost 600 of the donors classified V segments as functional when productive rearrangements were above 56.7% and as segregating when the standard deviation between donors was above 5%. A statistical classification framework was developed to diagnose cytomegalovirus status using the catalog of TCR beta chain sequences. A later analysis assigned V and J genes by comparing TCR nucleotide sequences with IMGT/GENE-DB human TR gene sequences. The TCRdist pipeline was used in a later analysis to assign CDR3 sequences and most-parsimonious VDJ recombination scenarios. In a later analysis, every TCR beta chain was defined by the combination of its CDR3 amino acid sequence and its V-gene family, and reads without a unique V-gene family were dropped. To address suspected cross-contamination and a sequencing artifact, a later analysis removed roughly 640 highly shared, low-generation-probability nucleotide sequences. For each public chain, a later analysis derived a clonal expansion index from normalized ranks of inferred template counts within each repertoire. Generation probabilities in a later analysis came from a VDJ recombination model fitted to out-of-frame rearrangements, and those results were checked against IGoR. A later analysis scored TCR-TCR, TCR-HLA and TCR-CMV co-occurrence with hypergeometric tests, applying a repertoire-size bias correction to TCR pairs. False discovery rates were estimated in a later analysis by permuting HLA or CMV assignments 20 times. In a later analysis, co-occurring TCRs were grouped using DBSCAN, and TCRdist sequence similarity was added for clustering within HLA-allele-positive subsets. Repertoires with fewer than 30,000 or more than 120,000 public chains, plus five repertoires with anomalous nucleotide sharing, were excluded from co-occurrence clustering. Held by TCRdb, this immuneACCESS table contains in-frame sequences only and omits some clones. Under half of the omission traces to an unresolved V gene where checked; the cause of the rest is unknown. That table supplies the V and J calls and clone size; D and trimming were determined from the DNA. This sample has around 100,000 clones in its table, and roughly four fifths of those were observed once. The ten largest clones represent approximately 4.6% of the sample.

The CDR3 goes from the cysteine to the phenylalanine over 14 residues. Only CDR3 DNA remains: 42 bases, in frame from the first base. As encoded in the germline V gene, CDR1 is SGHDN while CDR2 is FVKESK. V loses 1 base of germline sequence and J loses 2 bases, and the interval between the two ends is 8 bases. Study-wide conclusions, independent of this receptor: In an earlier analysis of some 540 of the donors, most TCR beta V segments appeared in productive rearrangements about 87% or about 30% of the time, broadly matching IMGT annotations. Because some donors lacked HLA typing at each locus, the association tests relied only on the typed subset. The authors suggested that the approach could potentially be extended to other disease states and immunological phenotypes. An association between a missense DCLRE1C variant and V-gene and J-gene trimming of TCR beta chains was found in a later genetic analysis and replicated in an independent cohort. Strong co-occurrence of HLA alleles, especially DR and DQ, made assigning TCR associations to individual alleles difficult. In vitro tests confirmed that three of the cytomegalovirus-associated TCR beta chains recognize cytomegalovirus antigens. According to a later analysis, TCR association rates differed among HLA loci, with DRB1 alleles showing the most associated TCRs and HLA-C alleles showing the fewest. CMV serostatus was the only immune exposure information available for the cohort. Linkage disequilibrium might explain the correlated functional status among segregating V segments, but an unknown experimental factor could not be ruled out. Roughly uniform sequencing depth across donors was assumed in presence/absence analyses, although this assumption may not hold. The study listed over 150 TCR beta chains as associated with cytomegalovirus. In a later genetic analysis, fewer N-insertions in productive TCRs were reported among donors in an Asian-associated ancestry cluster than the roughly 670-donor mean. This cohort had only TCR beta chains sequenced, and the lack of alpha or paired-chain data limited which features could be detected. While some public TCRs were present in many individuals, most TCR sequences turned up only very rarely across donors. The sequencing pipeline was judged likely to have produced a cluster of highly shared sequence variants as a technical artifact. A further reported finding was that TCR beta sequences accurately predicted the HLA-A and HLA-B alleles for most subjects in the first cohort. In a later analysis, around 17,000 TCR beta sequences were associated with specific HLA alleles at a false discovery rate of 0.05. Because counts were too low, about 18 rarely observed V segments, including chromosome 9 orphons, were excluded from the earlier analysis of around 590 of the donors. In a later analysis, HLA-associated TCR beta chains showed more clonal expansion and lower generation probabilities than non-associated chains that were equally common. Because the 87-base-pair reads could not distinguish some IMGT-functional V segments, including TRBV6-2 and TRBV6-3, those segments were excluded. Several of the top co-occurrence clusters appeared to be linked to parvovirus B19, influenza, CMV and Epstein-Barr virus, according to a later analysis. Most CMV-associated TCR beta chains appeared to be HLA-restricted in a later analysis, and the HLA associations seemed to be driven largely by CMV exposure. Cytomegalovirus status was reported to be diagnosed by the classifier with high specificity and sensitivity in both the original and validation cohorts.

Sample: PBMCs. The receptor chain draws on TRBV14 and TRBJ1-1, with no reliable assignment of the D segment. This TCR was sampled from a woman in her 40s in good health and CMV-seropositive. The DNA sequence is as follows: TGTGCCAGCAGCCAAGTCCTAGCAAACACTGAAGCTTTCTTT. The resulting protein is CASSQVLANTEAFF.